Included here is one TCR beta chain sequence, with context. Its cognate antigen has yet to be identified. No per-base quality is available; no much larger clone lies one base away. The CDR3 has 14 amino acids, counting the end cysteine and phenylalanine. Just CDR3 DNA is preserved here, 42 bases in frame from base 1. Germline trimming amounts to 5 bases on V and 4 bases on J, with 9 as the count of junction bases outside the gene matches. The germline V gene supplies CDR1 SQVTM and CDR2 ANQGSEA. High-throughput TCR beta sequencing profiled peripheral blood CD8+ and CD4+ T cells from healthy donors, Susac syndrome patients and multiple sclerosis patients. Treatment-naive patients with stable or active relapsing-remitting disease fulfilling revised McDonald criteria were used as multiple sclerosis controls. Bulk CD8+ and CD4+ T cells were purified magnetically by negative isolation, whereas CD8+ TEMRA cells were enriched by FACS. Blood was collected in EDTA tubes and processed within 24 hours, with PBMCs isolated through density gradient centrifugation. PBMCs intended for TCR sequencing were cryopreserved in liquid nitrogen and thawed later in a water bath at 37 degrees C. The sorted or isolated CD4+, CD8+ and CD8+ TEMRA cells had a purity of 90% or higher.

RNA was extracted using the RNeasy kit, and about 0.45 to 1 microgram was reverse transcribed with random hexamers. The immunoSEQ multiplex PCR assay, which covers 54 Vbeta and 13 Jbeta segments, was used to amplify TCR beta CDR3 regions. PCR amplification bias was corrected using a synthetic template baseline for primer optimization and computational correction. For the original study's pipeline: Reads were assigned to V, D and J genes according to IMGT and analyzed in immunoSEQ Analyzer, with only productive sequences retained. To calculate clonality, Shannon entropy was normalized by log2 of the number of productive unique sequences and then subtracted from one. For each patient and control, public and private clones were evaluated among the 100 most prevalent clones. Susac-specific clones were defined as absent from healthy and MS cohorts, over a thousand published viral clones and other ImmuneACCESS disease sequences. TCRdb itself trimmed the public reads at Q25 with fastp, ran MiXCR and retained productive beta chains. Each CDR3 protein appears once, grouped with its most common genes and DNA. It is TCRdb's table, rather than the study itself, that gives the V and J calls and clone size. This sample lists about 150,000 distinct CDR3 sequences; just under 95% were detected once. 0.2% to 0.25% of the sample is held by the ten biggest clonotypes.

This entry belongs to a study of CD8 T cells in Susac syndrome (dated by TCRdb to between 2019 and 2020). Looking at the study overall: Repertoire sequencing was used to test whether CD8+ T cell activation and differentiation in Susac syndrome was antigen driven. The clonality of the CD8+ T cell repertoire was compared across over 9 healthy donors, about 14 Susac syndrome patients and around 15 multiple sclerosis patients. What the study reported, not specific to this receptor: The study acknowledged that relatively few individuals were included in the TCR sequencing and HLA analysis.

The chain was built from TRBV29-1 and TRBJ2-3; TRBD2 aligns with 7 central bases. This receptor was obtained from a human donor with multiple sclerosis. The sequenced material came from CD8+ T cells from PBMCs. CDR3 region: CSVLGLMNPDTQYF. The DNA reads as follows: TGCAGCGTTCTGGGACTAATGAATCCAGATACGCAGTATTTT.